This is a list of T cell receptor beta chains from one sample in a study of regulatory T cells. The method was immunoSEQ multiplex PCR; TCRdb's version includes in-frame clones alone and lacks a portion of them. The data hold 25,000 or so clones, with roughly 90% observed a single time. Source material: conventional CD4+ T cells sorted from blood. The origin of the receptors is a child aged 5-17 years with CD3G deficiency. Both conserved end residues are part of each CDR3. Clone size appears in some rows only: once, few, many, or a class for an expanded clone.

j_call: TRBJ2-7
v_call: TRBV5-1
clone_size: once
cdr3_aa: CASSLDGGYEQYF

j_call: TRBJ1-2
v_call: TRBV28
clone_size: once
cdr3_aa: CASSSDRSYGYTF

j_call: TRBJ2-6
v_call: TRBV10-3
clone_size: NA
cdr3_aa: CAISPGLGSGANVLTF

j_call: TRBJ1-5
v_call: TRBV19
clone_size: NA
cdr3_aa: CASSRTIGSNQPQHF

j_call: TRBJ2-7
v_call: TRBV6-1
clone_size: NA
cdr3_aa: CASSDLRGVTYEQYF

j_call: TRBJ2-1
v_call: TRBV5-1
clone_size: NA
cdr3_aa: CASSFGTGVYNEQFF

j_call: TRBJ2-6
v_call: TRBV28
clone_size: once
cdr3_aa: CASSSQGARGANVLTF

j_call: TRBJ2-7
v_call: TRBV7-8
clone_size: NA
cdr3_aa: CASSLGSWGSYEQYF

j_call: TRBJ2-3
v_call: TRBV18
clone_size: NA
cdr3_aa: CASSPDSGSPDTQYF

j_call: TRBJ1-5
v_call: TRBV19
clone_size: NA
cdr3_aa: CASSRGGHGFNQPQHF

j_call: TRBJ2-1
v_call: TRBV5-1
clone_size: NA
cdr3_aa: CASSYTSGKYNEQFF